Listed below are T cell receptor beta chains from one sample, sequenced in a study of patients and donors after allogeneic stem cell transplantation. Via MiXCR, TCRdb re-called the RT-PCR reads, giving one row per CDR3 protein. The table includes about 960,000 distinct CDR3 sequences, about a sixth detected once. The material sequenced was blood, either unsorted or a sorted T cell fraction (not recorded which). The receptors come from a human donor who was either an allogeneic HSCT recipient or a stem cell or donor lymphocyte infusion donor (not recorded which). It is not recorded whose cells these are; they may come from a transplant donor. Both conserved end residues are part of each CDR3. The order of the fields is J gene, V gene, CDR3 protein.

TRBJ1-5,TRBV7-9,CASSFPGTAQHF
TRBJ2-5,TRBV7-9,CASRQTGSPETQYF
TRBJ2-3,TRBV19,CASSTKTGTRSSTDTQYF
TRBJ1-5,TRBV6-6,CAISGQSNQPQHF
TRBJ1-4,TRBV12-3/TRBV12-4,CASSFDRAVNEKLFF
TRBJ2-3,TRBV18,CASSPGRTGSTDTQYF
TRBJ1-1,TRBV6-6,CASLSRGRAEAFF
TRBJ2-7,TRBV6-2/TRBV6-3,CASSYEARGSYEQYF
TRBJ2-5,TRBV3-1,CAGSQPGTGYQETQYF
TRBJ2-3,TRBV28,CASSFEVLDRTGLKRYF
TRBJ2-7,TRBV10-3,CAISGAVGLAGDRYYEQYF
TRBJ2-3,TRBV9,CASSVASGGPGTQYF
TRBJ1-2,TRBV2,CASIGGPDYGYTF
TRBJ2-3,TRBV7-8,CASSLPVRRTQYF
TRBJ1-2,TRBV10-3,CASRDWGYTF
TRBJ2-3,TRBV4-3,CASSQDGSASTDTQYF
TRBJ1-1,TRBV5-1,CASSLRAMNTEAFF
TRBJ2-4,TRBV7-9,CASSSDRPLAKNIQYF
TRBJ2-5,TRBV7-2,CASSLAGQRRVTQYF
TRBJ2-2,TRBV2,CASSERWTGELFF
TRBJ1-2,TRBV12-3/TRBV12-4,CASSETGGAEGGYTF
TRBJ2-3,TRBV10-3,CAISPWVLSNHPSTDTQYF
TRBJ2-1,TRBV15,CATSRTYNEQFF
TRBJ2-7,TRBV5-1,CASSLGGTPYEQYF
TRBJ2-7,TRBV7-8,CASSLGHRNYEQYF
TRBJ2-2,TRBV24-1,CATSGPRAGGQVGELFF
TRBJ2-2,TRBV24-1,CATSDLAGLNTGELFF
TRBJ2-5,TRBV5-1,CASSFPTENQETQYF